This record covers a single TCR beta chain. As yet, its antigen is unknown. This entry belongs to a study of T-cell memory formation after mild COVID-19. Findings of the study overall: Later expanders leaned toward CD4+, whereas clones contracting from day 15 to 85 were balanced CD4/CD8.

The CDR3 is made up of 11 amino acids. The V end lost 0 bases, the J end lost 9 bases, and 3 bases lay between the germline ends. Germline V CDR1 and CDR2: SGHAT, FQNNGV. From the 5' RACE reads, TCRdb called clonotypes with MiXCR, one entry per CDR3 protein. The sample yields around 100,000 distinct CDR3 sequences, 22% seen once. Sequencing was performed on PBMCs or a T cell subset sorted from them (not recorded which). The receptor was derived from a man aged 18 to 29 who had mild COVID-19 (a few samples of this study predate the infection). Cell type and time point are not known. This sequence joins TRBV11-2 and TRBJ1-5; D is unclear. For the CDR3, the DNA is TGTGCCAGCAGCTTAGATGGGCCCCAGCATTTT. This sequence encodes CASSLDGPQHF.